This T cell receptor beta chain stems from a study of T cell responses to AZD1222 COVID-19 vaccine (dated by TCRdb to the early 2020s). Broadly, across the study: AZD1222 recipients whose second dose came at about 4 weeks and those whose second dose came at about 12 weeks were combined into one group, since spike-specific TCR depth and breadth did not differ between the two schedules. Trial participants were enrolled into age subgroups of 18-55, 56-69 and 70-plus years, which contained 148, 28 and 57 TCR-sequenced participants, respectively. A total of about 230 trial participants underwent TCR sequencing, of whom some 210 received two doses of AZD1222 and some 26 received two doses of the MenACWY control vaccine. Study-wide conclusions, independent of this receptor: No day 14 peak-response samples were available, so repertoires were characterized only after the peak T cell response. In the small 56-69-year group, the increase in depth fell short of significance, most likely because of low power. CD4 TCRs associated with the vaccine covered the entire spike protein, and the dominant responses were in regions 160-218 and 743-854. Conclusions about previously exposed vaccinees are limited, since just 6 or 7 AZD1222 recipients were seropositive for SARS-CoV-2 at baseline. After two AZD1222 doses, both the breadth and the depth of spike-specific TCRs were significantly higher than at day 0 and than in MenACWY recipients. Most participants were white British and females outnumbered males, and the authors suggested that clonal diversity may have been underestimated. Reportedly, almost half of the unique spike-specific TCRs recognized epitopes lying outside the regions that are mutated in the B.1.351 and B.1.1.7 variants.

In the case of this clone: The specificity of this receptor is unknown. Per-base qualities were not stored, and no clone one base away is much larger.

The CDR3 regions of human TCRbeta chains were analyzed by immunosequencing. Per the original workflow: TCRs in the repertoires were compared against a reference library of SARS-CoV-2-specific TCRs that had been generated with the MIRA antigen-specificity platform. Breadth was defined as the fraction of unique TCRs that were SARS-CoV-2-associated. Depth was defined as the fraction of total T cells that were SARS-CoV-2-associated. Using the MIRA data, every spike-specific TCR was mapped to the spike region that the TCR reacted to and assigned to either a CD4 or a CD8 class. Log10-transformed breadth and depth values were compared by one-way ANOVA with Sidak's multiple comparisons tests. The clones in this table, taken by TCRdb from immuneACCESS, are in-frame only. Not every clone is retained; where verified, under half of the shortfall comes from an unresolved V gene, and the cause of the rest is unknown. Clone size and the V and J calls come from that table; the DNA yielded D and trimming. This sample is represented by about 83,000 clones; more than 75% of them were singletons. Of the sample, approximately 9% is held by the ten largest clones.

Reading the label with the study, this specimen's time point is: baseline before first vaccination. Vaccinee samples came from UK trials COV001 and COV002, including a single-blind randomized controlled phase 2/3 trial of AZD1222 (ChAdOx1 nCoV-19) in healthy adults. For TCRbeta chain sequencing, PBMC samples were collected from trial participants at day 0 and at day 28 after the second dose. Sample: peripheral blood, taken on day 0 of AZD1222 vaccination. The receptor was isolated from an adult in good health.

The DNA sequence is TGCAGCGTTAGCATCTTAGGAAACACTGAAGCTTTCTTT. Its protein product is CSVSILGNTEAFF. The rearranged segments are TRBV29-1 and TRBJ1-1, with the D gene uncertain. The CDR1 and CDR2 encoded by the germline V gene are SQVTM and ANQGSEA. V is clipped by 5 bases and J by 2 bases, and the sequence between their germline boundaries is 12 bases long. From its cysteine to its phenylalanine, the CDR3 spans 13 amino acids. Only the CDR3 DNA stays, 39 bases, in frame from base 1.